Presented here are 8 T cell receptor beta chains from one specimen sequenced in a study of blood T cell repertoires in COVID-19 (dated by TCRdb to 2018 to 2020). Receptors were amplified or captured by the immunoSEQ multiplex PCR assay. Drawn from immuneACCESS, this table holds only the in-frame rearrangements with V and J called that TCRdb kept. Clones are partly lost; checked studies trace under half to an unresolved V gene and leave the rest unexplained. The sample table records some 68,000 clones; more than 80% of these occur just once. The top ten clones comprise 2.5% to 3% of the sample. Sample: peripheral blood. Every receptor here comes from a man aged 45-65 years with acute or convalescent COVID-19.

This chain connects TRBV29-1 to TRBJ2-7; D is unclear. V was clipped by 4 bases and J by 3 bases, with 7 bases between them. Looked up from germline, CDR1 is SQVTM and CDR2 is ANQGSEA. CDR3 size: 11 residues. Here the CDR3 reads CSVVQIYEQYF. The CDR3 nucleotides read TGCAGCGTTGTTCAGATCTACGAGCAGTACTTC.

The gene calls are TRBV4-3 and TRBJ1-4, with 7 nucleotides matching TRBD1. CDR1 and CDR2 from the germline V gene are LGHNA and YSLEER. The CDR3 has 15 amino acids. The trim removed 3 bases at V and 5 bases at J, leaving 6 bases unmatched. For the CDR3, the DNA is TGCGCCAGCAGCCACCAGACAGGGTCAAATGAAAAACTGTTTTTT. This gives the protein CASSHQTGSNEKLFF.

J is TRBJ1-5 and V is TRBV19, with D unresolved. The V gene's germline CDR1 is LNHDA and CDR2 SQIVND (reference sequence). CDR3 length: 13 amino acids. With 6 bases removed from V and 6 bases from J, the gap between germline ends came to 12 bases. The CDR3 sequence is CASSGRGIQPQHF. CDR3 in DNA: TGTGCCAGTAGCGGGAGAGGGATTCAGCCCCAGCATTTT.

J is TRBJ2-3 and V is TRBV9; 8 nucleotides align to TRBD2. Germline CDR1 is SGDLS and CDR2 is YYNGEE. There are 17 residues in the CDR3. V trimming: 3 bases; J trimming: 3 bases; junction bases outside the gene matches: 12. The CDR3 sequence: CASSARRGGASTDTQYF. CDR3 nucleotides: TGTGCCAGCAGCGCCCGACGGGGGGGGGCGAGTACAGATACGCAGTATTTT.

The chain is built from TRBV29-1 and TRBJ2-3, with TRBD2 matching over 14 bases. The junction had 11 bases not matched to a gene; V was cut back by 4 bases and J by 5 bases. This CDR3 has 17 residues. In germline, CDR1 is SQVTM, CDR2 ANQGSEA. CDR3 in amino acids: CSVVIPGLAGALDTQYF. CDR3 DNA sequence: TGCAGCGTTGTGATACCGGGACTAGCGGGAGCTTTAGATACGCAGTATTTT.

This chain links TRBV18 with TRBJ2-2; the match to TRBD1 covers 11 bases. V was pared by 4 bases and J by 4 bases, with 2 bases of the junction left unmatched. Germline CDR1 reads KGHSH; CDR2 reads LQKENI. The CDR3 has 15 amino acids. CDR3 in amino acids: CASSLGQGVTGELFF. CDR3 in DNA: TGTGCCAGCTCACTGGGACAGGGGGTCACCGGGGAGCTGTTTTTT.

CDR3 region: CASSAGQTNEKLFF. CDR3 in DNA: TGTGCCAGCAGCGCAGGACAGACGAATGAAAAACTGTTTTTT. V is TRBV7-9 and J is TRBJ1-4, with D perhaps TRBD1 (6 bases). The CDR3 has 14 amino acids. The V gene's germline CDR1 is SEHNR and CDR2 FQNEAQ (reference sequence). Trimming cost V 5 bases and J 5 bases, with 12 bases left between them.

V usage is TRBV30 and J usage is TRBJ1-6, with D perhaps TRBD1 (5 bases). Per germline, CDR1 GTSNPN and CDR2 SVGIG (reference sequence). V lost 4 bases and J 4 bases, leaving 17 bases between the germline ends. This CDR3 is 16 amino acids long. The DNA of the CDR3 is TGTGCCTGGAACCCCCGCGGGGCGGGGTATAATTCACCCCTCCACTTT. Translating it yields CAWNPRGAGYNSPLHF.